This record concerns one T cell receptor beta chain sequence. This sample is part of a study of T cells after somatic rescue of genetic block. V was trimmed by 5 bases and J by 3 bases, leaving 13 bases between them. CDR3 size: 14 residues. The germline CDR1 and CDR2 sequences are MNHEY and SMNVEV (reference sequence). TCRdb's copy holds only in-frame clones and misses some; the assay was immunoSEQ multiplex PCR. This sample has over 95,000 clones, with 80% to 95% found just once. The chain recombines TRBV27 with TRBJ1-2; perhaps TRBD1 as D (5 bases). The sequencing input was peripheral blood mononuclear cells (PBMCs). This clonotype was sampled from a woman under 30. The CDR3 protein is CASSPPGLDYGYTF. The CDR3 bases are TGTGCCAGCAGTCCCCCGGGGCTGGACTATGGCTACACCTTC.